The TCR beta chain described here comes from a study of T cell responses to AZD1222 COVID-19 vaccine. Second-dose timings of about 4 or about 12 weeks were pooled. The study, taken as a whole, reports: Among vaccine-associated CD4 TCRs, coverage spanned spike, with dominance at 160-218 and 743-854.

As concerns this clone: Its antigen remains unknown.

The table came from immunoSEQ multiplex PCR; TCRdb's copy has only in-frame clones and leaves some out. The repertoire holds tens of thousands of clones, with roughly 89% as singletons. The CDR3 contains 14 residues. V shed 4 bases, J shed 3 bases, and the junction held 6 bases outside the gene matches. In germline, CDR1 is GTSNPN, CDR2 SVGIG (reference sequence). The chain couples TRBV30 to TRBJ1-2; TRBD1 aligns across 9 bases. The sample here was peripheral blood, taken 28 days after the second AZD1222 dose. This clonotype was obtained from an adult who received the AZD1222 COVID-19 vaccine. The CDR3 region is CAWIGTGPDYGYTF. CDR3 DNA: TGTGCCTGGATCGGGACAGGGCCTGACTATGGCTACACCTTC.